What follows describes a single T cell receptor beta chain. These data come from a study of blood T cell repertoires in COVID-19. Original handling: How many nucleated cells were present was estimated from reference gene primer amplification. TCRdb's table, derived via immunoSEQ multiplex PCR, lists solely in-frame clones and lacks some. Clone size and V and J calls were adopted from that table, with D and trimming inferred from the DNA. The repertoire consists of over 200,000 clones, with about 88% occurring once and the leading ten covering less than 3.5%. Germline V gives CDR1 LNHDA, CDR2 SQIVND (reference sequence). Deletions cut 4 bases from V and 2 bases from J, with 7 bases between. CDR3 length: 13 amino acids.

The source of this sequence is a woman aged 55 to 70 with acute or convalescent COVID-19. V gene TRBV19 combines with J gene TRBJ2-3; perhaps TRBD2 as D (5 bases). The sequencing sample was made of peripheral blood. CDR3 residues: CASSRRPTDTQYF. DNA for the CDR3: TGTGCCAGTAGTAGGAGGCCCACAGATACGCAGTATTTT.